These 8 T cell receptor beta chains share one sample of origin, sequenced in a study of cytomegalovirus exposure and HLA in healthy donors. Researchers ran the PCR with 60 Vbeta and 13 Jbeta primers. TCRdb's table, derived via immunoSEQ multiplex PCR, lists solely in-frame clones and lacks some. Among over 200,000 clones, approximately 84% were seen once, and the ten largest hold roughly 0.58%. Sequences were obtained from PBMCs. The source of these receptors is a woman between 35 and 50 years old in good health and CMV-seronegative.

The V call is TRBV5-1, the J call TRBJ1-6; D remains unclear. Germline CDR1 SGHRS, CDR2 YFSETQ. The CDR3 runs 15 residues. Between the trimmed V and J ends, which lost 0 bases and 8 bases, there was a span of 12 bases. CDR3 bases: TGCGCCAGCAGCTTGGGGACGGGAAGTTATTCACCCCTCCACTTT. It codes for CASSLGTGSYSPLHF.

The chain links TRBV19 to TRBJ1-2, with 9 bases aligning to TRBD1. V dropped 5 bases and J dropped 8; count of bases not matched to a gene: 3. CDR3 size: 12 residues. Germline V gene sequence: CDR1 LNHDA, CDR2 SQIVND (reference sequence). CDR3 amino acids: CASSEQGAGYTF. The CDR3 DNA is TGTGCCAGTAGTGAACAGGGGGCAGGCTACACCTTC.

This chain links TRBV5-4 with TRBJ2-2, with 8 nucleotides matching TRBD1. The CDR3 length is 15 residues. With V trimmed by 4 bases and J by 2 bases, 4 bases remained unmatched. Germline loops: CDR1 SGHNT, CDR2 YYREEE (reference sequence). Written as DNA, the CDR3 is TGTGCCAGCAGCGGGGGACAGGATAACACCGGGGAGCTGTTTTTT. Protein sequence: CASSGGQDNTGELFF.

The rearrangement joins TRBV28 to TRBJ1-2; D may be TRBD1 (6 bases). V was clipped by 6 bases and J by 6 bases, with 17 bases between them. In germline, CDR1 is MDHEN, CDR2 SYDVKM. CDR3 length equals 14 residues. This chain's CDR3 is CASSLLGQTHGYTF. CDR3 nucleotides: TGTGCCAGCAGCCTACTTGGACAGACACATGGCTACACCTTC.

V usage is TRBV7-9 and J usage is TRBJ1-1, with 9 bases aligning to TRBD1. The CDR3 is 15 residues long. The V and J ends lost 0 bases and 3 bases, in that order; junction bases with no gene match: 2. Germline V CDR1 and CDR2: SEHNR, FQNEAQ (reference sequence). CDR3 coding DNA: TGTGCCAGCAGCTTAGCGGGGACAGGGTACACTGAAGCTTTCTTT. Protein product: CASSLAGTGYTEAFF.

This clone was seen more than once but under ten times. The chain uses TRBV6-5 and TRBJ1-1; TRBD1 is a possible D gene (5 bases). Trimming took off 0 bases at V and 3 bases at J, with 8 bases between the two ends. Germline V CDR1 and CDR2: MNHEY, SVGAGI. The CDR3 length is 14 residues. The CDR3 coding sequence is TGTGCCAGCAGTTACTCGACAGACTACACTGAAGCTTTCTTT. Translated: CASSYSTDYTEAFF.

There are a few counts of this clone. The V gene is TRBV5-1, the J gene TRBJ2-3, with 7 bases aligning to TRBD2. Germline loops: CDR1 SGHRS, CDR2 YFSETQ. The junction had 8 bases not matched to a gene; V was cut back by 0 bases and J by 4 bases. This CDR3 region has 16 residues. CDR3 in DNA: TGCGCCAGCAGCTTGGATGGGTGGGGGGGTGCAGATACGCAGTATTTT. It yields the protein CASSLDGWGGADTQYF.

The J gene is TRBJ1-1, the V gene TRBV7-3, with 7 bases aligning to TRBD1. Germline CDR1 is SGHTA and CDR2 is FQGTGA. There are 14 residues in the CDR3. Unmatched junction bases numbered 4, after V lost 3 bases and J lost 3 bases. Written as DNA, the CDR3 is TGTGCCAGCAGCTTTCAGGGGGGTGACACTGAAGCTTTCTTT. Its translation is CASSFQGGDTEAFF.